This TCR beta chain is drawn from a study of technical replicates of blood from a few donors. Germline assignment: CDR1 SNHLY and CDR2 FYNNEI. Trimming took 4 bases from V and 5 from J, leaving 9 bases between them. This CDR3 has 13 amino acids. Sequenced by immunoSEQ multiplex PCR; TCRdb stores in-frame clones only, minus some. The data contain 77,000 or so clones, 92% of them seen just once; the ten biggest clones take up 0.41%. Sequencing was performed on T cells isolated from PBMCs. The source of this sequence is a human donor in good health. The V gene is TRBV2, the J gene TRBJ1-5; D gene unclear. CDR3 in DNA: TGTGCCAGCAGTGCTAGCGGGCATCAGCCCCAGCATTTT. Amino acids: CASSASGHQPQHF.